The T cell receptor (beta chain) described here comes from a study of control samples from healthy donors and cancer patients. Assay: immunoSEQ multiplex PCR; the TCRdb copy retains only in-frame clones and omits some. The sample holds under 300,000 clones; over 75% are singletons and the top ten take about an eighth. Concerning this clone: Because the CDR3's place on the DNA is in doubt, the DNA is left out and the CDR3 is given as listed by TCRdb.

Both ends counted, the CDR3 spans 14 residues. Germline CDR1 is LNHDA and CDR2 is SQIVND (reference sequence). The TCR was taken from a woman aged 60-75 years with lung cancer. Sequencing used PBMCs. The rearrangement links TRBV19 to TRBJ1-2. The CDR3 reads CASSILAGGYGYTF.